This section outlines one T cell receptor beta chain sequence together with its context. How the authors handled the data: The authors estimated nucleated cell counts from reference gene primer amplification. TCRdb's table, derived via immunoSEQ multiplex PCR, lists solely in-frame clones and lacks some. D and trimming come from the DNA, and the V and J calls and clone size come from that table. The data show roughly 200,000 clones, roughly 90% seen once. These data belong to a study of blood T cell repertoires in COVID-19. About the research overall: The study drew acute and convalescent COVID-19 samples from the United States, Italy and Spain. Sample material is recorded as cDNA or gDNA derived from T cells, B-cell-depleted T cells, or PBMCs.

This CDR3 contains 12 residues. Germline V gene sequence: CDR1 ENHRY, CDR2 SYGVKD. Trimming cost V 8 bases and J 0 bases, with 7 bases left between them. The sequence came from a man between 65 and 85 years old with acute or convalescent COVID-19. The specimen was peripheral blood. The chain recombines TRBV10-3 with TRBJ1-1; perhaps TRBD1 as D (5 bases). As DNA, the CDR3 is TGTGCCATCGGGGCACTGAACACTGAAGCTTTCTTT. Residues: CAIGALNTEAFF.